The present entry profiles one T cell receptor beta chain with its context. Data came from immunoSEQ multiplex PCR; TCRdb stores just in-frame clones and leaves some out. The sample yields approximately 250,000 clones, around 83% seen once. The germline V gene has CDR1 LGHDT and CDR2 YNNKEL (reference sequence). V was pared by 2 bases and J by 2 bases, with 9 bases between. CDR3 size: 14 residues. These data are taken from a study of blood T cell repertoires in COVID-19. Whole-study context: Italy, Spain and the United States were the sources of the convalescent and acute COVID-19 samples. T cells, B-cell-depleted T cells, or PBMCs supplied cDNA or gDNA.

The sample consisted of peripheral blood. The origin of this receptor is a man between 18 and 35 years old with active or convalescent COVID-19. This rearrangement joins TRBV3-1 (or the pseudogene TRBV3-2) to TRBJ2-5; D ambiguous. The CDR3 protein is CASSQPDKQETQYF. The CDR3 region has the DNA TGTGCCAGCAGCCAACCCGACAAGCAAGAGACCCAGTACTTC.